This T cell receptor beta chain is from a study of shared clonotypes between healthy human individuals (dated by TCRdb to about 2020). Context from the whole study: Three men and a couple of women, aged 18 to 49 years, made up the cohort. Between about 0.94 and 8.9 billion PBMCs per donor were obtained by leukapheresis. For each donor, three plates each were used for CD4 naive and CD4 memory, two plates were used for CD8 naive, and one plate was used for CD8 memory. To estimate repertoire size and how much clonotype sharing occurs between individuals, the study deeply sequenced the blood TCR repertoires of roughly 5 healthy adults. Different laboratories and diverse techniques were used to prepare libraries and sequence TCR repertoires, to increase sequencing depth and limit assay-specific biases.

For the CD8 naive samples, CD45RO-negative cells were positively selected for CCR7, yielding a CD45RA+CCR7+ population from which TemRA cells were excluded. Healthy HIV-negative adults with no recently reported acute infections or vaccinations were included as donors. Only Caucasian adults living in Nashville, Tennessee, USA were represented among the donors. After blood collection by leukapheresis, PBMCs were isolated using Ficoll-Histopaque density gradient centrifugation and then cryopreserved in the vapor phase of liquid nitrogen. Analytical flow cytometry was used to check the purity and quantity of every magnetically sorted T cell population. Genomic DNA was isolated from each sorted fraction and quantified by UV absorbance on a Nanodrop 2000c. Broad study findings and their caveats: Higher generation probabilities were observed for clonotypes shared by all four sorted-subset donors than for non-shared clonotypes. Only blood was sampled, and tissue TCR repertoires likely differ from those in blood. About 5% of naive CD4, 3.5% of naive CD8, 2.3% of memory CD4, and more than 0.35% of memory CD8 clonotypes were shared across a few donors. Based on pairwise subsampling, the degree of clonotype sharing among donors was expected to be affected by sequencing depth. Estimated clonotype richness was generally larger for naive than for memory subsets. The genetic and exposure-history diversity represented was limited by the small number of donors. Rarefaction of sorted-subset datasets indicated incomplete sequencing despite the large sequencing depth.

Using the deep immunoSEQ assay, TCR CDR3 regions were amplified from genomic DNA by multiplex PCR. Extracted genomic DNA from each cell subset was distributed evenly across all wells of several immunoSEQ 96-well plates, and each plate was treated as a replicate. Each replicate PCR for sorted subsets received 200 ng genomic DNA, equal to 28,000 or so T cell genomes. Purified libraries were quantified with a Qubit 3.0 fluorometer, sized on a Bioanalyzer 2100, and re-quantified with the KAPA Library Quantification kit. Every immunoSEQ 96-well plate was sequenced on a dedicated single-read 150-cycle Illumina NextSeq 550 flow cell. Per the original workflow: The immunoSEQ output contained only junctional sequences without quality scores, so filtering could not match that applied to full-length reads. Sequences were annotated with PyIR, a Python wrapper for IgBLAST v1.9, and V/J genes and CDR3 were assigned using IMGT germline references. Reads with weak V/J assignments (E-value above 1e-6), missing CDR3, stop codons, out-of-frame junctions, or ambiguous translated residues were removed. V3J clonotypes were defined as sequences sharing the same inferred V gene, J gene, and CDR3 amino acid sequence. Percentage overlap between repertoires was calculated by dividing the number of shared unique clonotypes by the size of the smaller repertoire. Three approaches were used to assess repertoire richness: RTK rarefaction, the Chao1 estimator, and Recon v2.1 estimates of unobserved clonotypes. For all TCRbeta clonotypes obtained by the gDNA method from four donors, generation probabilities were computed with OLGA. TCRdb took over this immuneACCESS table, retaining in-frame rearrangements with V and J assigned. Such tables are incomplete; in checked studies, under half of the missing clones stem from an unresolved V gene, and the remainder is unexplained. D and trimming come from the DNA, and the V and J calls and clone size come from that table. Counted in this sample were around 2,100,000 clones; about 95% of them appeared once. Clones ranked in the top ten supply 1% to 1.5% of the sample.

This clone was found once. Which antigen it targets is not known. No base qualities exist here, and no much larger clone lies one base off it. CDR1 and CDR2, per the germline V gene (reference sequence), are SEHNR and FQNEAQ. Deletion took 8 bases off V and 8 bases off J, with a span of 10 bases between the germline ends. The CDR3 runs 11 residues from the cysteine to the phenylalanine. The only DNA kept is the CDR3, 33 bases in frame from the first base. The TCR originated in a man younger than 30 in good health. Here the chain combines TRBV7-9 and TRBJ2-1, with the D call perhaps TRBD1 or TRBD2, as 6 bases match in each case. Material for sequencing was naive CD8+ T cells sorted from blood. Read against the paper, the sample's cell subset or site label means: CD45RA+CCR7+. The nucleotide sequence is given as TGTGCCAGCTCGGAGGGGGATGAGCAGTTCTTC. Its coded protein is CASSEGDEQFF.